The 28 T cell receptor beta chains presented below share a single source sample, sequenced in a study of T-cell reconstitution after alpha-beta-depleted transplantation in children. For TCRbeta, the library was prepared with unique molecular identifiers. TCRdb called the PCR reads again in MiXCR, with one record for every CDR3 protein. The sample carries around 480,000 distinct CDR3 sequences, around a third recorded once. Sequenced material: PBMCs from the stem cell graft donor, taken from the stem cell graft. The receptors derive from a human donor who donated a stem cell graft to a child with aplastic anemia.

This clonotype turned up a few times. V is TRBV6-5 and J is TRBJ2-4; D gene unclear. The CDR3 contains 15 residues. The V gene's germline CDR1 is MNHEY and CDR2 SVGAGI. Trimming took off 0 bases at V and 0 bases at J, with 6 bases between the two ends. The CDR3: CASSYSSLAKNIQYF. CDR3 DNA sequence: TGTGCCAGCAGTTACTCTTCACTAGCCAAAAACATTCAGTACTTC.

This clonotype was observed a handful of times. This chain's CDR3 is CSVEVGGGYTF. As DNA, the CDR3 is TGCAGCGTTGAAGTCGGGGGTGGCTACACCTTC. The chain couples TRBV29-1 to TRBJ1-2, with a tentative D call TRBD1 (5 bases). The CDR3 contains 11 residues. Germline V gives CDR1 SQVTM, CDR2 ANQGSEA. Between the trimmed V and J ends, which lost 1 base and 7 bases, there was a span of 7 bases.

The chain links TRBV6-5 to TRBJ1-1; D call uncertain. CDR3 length: 13 residues. CDR1 is MNHEY, CDR2 SVGAGI, per germline. Trimming shortened V by 0 bases and J by 7 bases, and 9 bases separated the two germline ends. The CDR3 DNA is TGTGCCAGCAGTTACTCGATTCTAGGTGAAGCTTTCTTT. Encoded protein: CASSYSILGEAFF.

V and J are TRBV4-3 and TRBJ2-1; 7 bases are a match to TRBD2. Germline values: CDR1 LGHNA, CDR2 YSLEER. V dropped 10 bases and J dropped 8; count of bases not matched to a gene: 17. The CDR3 is 15 residues long. The CDR3 loop is CATAKDWGGDDEQFF. As DNA, the CDR3 is TGCGCCACAGCCAAGGACTGGGGGGGGGATGATGAGCAGTTCTTC.

This clonotype was recorded a few times. The chain combines TRBV20-1 with TRBJ2-1; maybe TRBD1 (6 bases). This CDR3 spans 14 amino acids. Germline V gene sequence: CDR1 DFQATT, CDR2 SNEGSKA (reference sequence). V was clipped by 6 bases and J by 5 bases, with 17 bases between them. Here the CDR3 DNA reads TGCAGTGCCCACGCAGGGGTAAGGGACAATGAGCAGTTCTTC. It specifies CSAHAGVRDNEQFF.

There are a few counts of this clonotype. The V gene is TRBV10-3, the J gene TRBJ2-1; the match to TRBD2 covers 10 bases. Germline CDR1 is ENHRY and CDR2 is SYGVKD. There are 13 residues in the CDR3. The ends lost 11 bases at V and 8 bases at J; junction bases unmatched: 9. CDR3 sequence reads: CASSGRATDEQFF. CDR3 bases: TGTGCCTCCAGCGGGAGGGCTACAGATGAGCAGTTCTTC.

V gene TRBV18 combines with J gene TRBJ1-5, with D possibly TRBD1 on 5 matching bases. The CDR3 covers 15 residues. Per germline, CDR1 KGHSH and CDR2 LQKENI. V gave up 4 bases and J gave up 5 bases, with 15 bases separating them. CDR3 region: CASSRRGGKDQPQHF. DNA of the CDR3: TGTGCCAGCTCACGTAGGGGTGGTAAGGATCAGCCCCAGCATTTT.

This clonotype was seen a few times. The chain joins TRBV27 to TRBJ2-1, with 10 bases identical to TRBD2. With V trimmed by 5 bases and J by 7 bases, 17 bases remained unmatched. The CDR3 runs to 18 residues. The germline gives CDR1 MNHEY, CDR2 SMNVEV (reference sequence). This CDR3 is CASSPHIPKREGRNEQFF. The DNA of the CDR3 is TGTGCCAGCAGTCCACATATTCCCAAGCGGGAGGGCCGGAATGAGCAGTTCTTC.

This sequence joins TRBV11-2 and TRBJ2-7, with 8 bases matching TRBD1. Germline CDR1 SGHAT, CDR2 FQNNGV. This CDR3 spans 15 amino acids. V trimming: 2 bases; J trimming: 5 bases; junction bases outside the gene matches: 8. The CDR3 region has the DNA TGTGCCAGCAGCTTATCCCTACAGGGGGTCCACGAGCAGTACTTC. Translation: CASSLSLQGVHEQYF.

V and J are TRBV30 and TRBJ2-3, with no clear D. CDR3 length equals 11 residues. Germline V gene data show CDR1 as GTSNPN and CDR2 as SVGIG (reference sequence). Trimming shortened V by 2 bases and J by 8 bases, and 8 bases separated the two germline ends. CDR3 region: CAWSLTGTQYF. The CDR3 DNA reads TGTGCCTGGAGTCTTACTGGTACGCAGTATTTT.

The rearrangement uses TRBV30 and TRBJ1-3; unclear D gene. In germline, CDR1 is GTSNPN, CDR2 SVGIG (reference sequence). The CDR3 contains 15 residues. Trimming cost V 0 bases and J 0 bases, with 9 bases left between them. In DNA, the CDR3 is TGTGCCTGGAGTGTCGGGCATAACTCTGGAAACACCATATATTTT. Translating gives CAWSVGHNSGNTIYF.

This rearrangement joins TRBV20-1 to TRBJ2-7; possibly TRBD2 for D (6 bases). Between the trimmed V and J ends, which lost 3 bases and 6 bases, there was a span of 18 bases. The germline CDR1 and CDR2 sequences are DFQATT and SNEGSKA (reference sequence). This CDR3 is built from 14 residues. The CDR3 sequence: CSASVDGGRSEQYF. CDR3 sequence (DNA): TGCAGTGCTAGTGTGGACGGAGGGAGGAGCGAGCAGTACTTC.

This clonotype was seen a few times. The chain joins TRBV7-6 to TRBJ2-3; 11 nucleotides align to TRBD2. CDR3 length: 16 residues. Germline loops: CDR1 SGHVS, CDR2 FNYEAQ. V shed 4 bases, J shed 2 bases, and the junction held 5 bases outside the gene matches. The CDR3 coding sequence is TGTGCCAGCAGCTCGATGACTAGCGGGGCCACAGATACGCAGTATTTT. It yields the protein CASSSMTSGATDTQYF.

The sample holds a few counts of this clonotype. The chain has TRBV5-1 and TRBJ2-3, with D uncertain. CDR1 is SGHRS and CDR2 is YFSETQ in the germline V gene. The CDR3 sequence is 14 residues long. Trimming stripped 5 bases from V and 4 bases from J, with 14 bases between. This CDR3 reads CASRGTGKADTQYF. The CDR3 DNA sequence: TGCGCCAGCAGGGGAACTGGGAAGGCAGATACGCAGTATTTT.

The chain employs TRBV5-1 and TRBJ2-2, with D possibly being TRBD1 or TRBD2 (6 bases each). V was trimmed by 3 bases and J by 5 bases, leaving 17 bases between them. Germline V gene sequence: CDR1 SGHRS, CDR2 YFSETQ. There are 16 residues in the CDR3. CDR3 nucleotide sequence: TGCGCCAGCAGCTCTATACGGGGGCAGAAGACCGGGGAGCTGTTTTTT. Its translation is CASSSIRGQKTGELFF. Variable domain in full (rest from reference TRBV5-1 and TRBJ2-2): KAGVTQTPRYLIKTRGQQVTLSCSPISGHRSVSWYQQTPGQGLQFLFEYFSETQRNKGNFPGRFSGRQFSNSRSEMNVSTLELGDSALYLCASSSIRGQKTGELFFGEGSRLTVL.

CDR3 in amino acids: CASRQQANYGYTF. As DNA, the CDR3 is TGTGCCAGCAGGCAGCAGGCGAACTATGGCTACACCTTC. The rearrangement links TRBV13 to TRBJ1-2, with no clear D. The germline V gene has CDR1 PRHDT and CDR2 FYEKMQ (reference sequence). The V end was cut by 6 bases, the J end by 2 bases, with 10 bases between. The CDR3 has 13 amino acids.

The gene calls are TRBV6-2 or TRBV6-3 and TRBJ2-7; D is unresolved. Germline lookup yields CDR1 MNHEY and CDR2 SVGEGT. This CDR3 contains 14 residues. Trimming cost V 4 bases and J 1 base, with 11 bases left between them. The CDR3 region has the DNA TGTGCCAGCAGTTCCTCAACTATTTCCTACGAGCAGTACTTC. Amino acid sequence: CASSSSTISYEQYF.

The V gene is TRBV12-3 or TRBV12-4, the J gene TRBJ2-1; D unclear. V was cut by 1 base and J by 14 bases, with 9 bases left in between. The CDR3 is 11 residues long. CDR3 amino acids: CASSLGLKEFF. The DNA for the CDR3 is TGTGCCAGCAGTTTAGGGTTAAAGGAGTTCTTC.

This clonotype has more than one count but fewer than ten. The V gene is TRBV13, the J gene TRBJ2-7; 7 bases line up with TRBD1. CDR1 is PRHDT and CDR2 is FYEKMQ in the germline V gene (reference sequence). The CDR3 is 13 residues long. Trimming cost V 2 bases and J 6 bases; bases outside gene matches: 4. CDR3 coding DNA: TGTGCCAGCAGCTTATCGCCAGGGGGCGAGCAGTACGTC. Amino acid sequence: CASSLSPGGEQYV.

This clonotype turned up a few times. The CDR3 here is CSTREGGEETQYF. The CDR3 bases are TGCAGCACGCGGGAGGGGGGAGAAGAGACCCAGTACTTC. This chain connects TRBV20-1 to TRBJ2-5; TRBD2 aligns across 9 bases. Per germline, CDR1 DFQATT and CDR2 SNEGSKA (reference sequence). The CDR3 is 13 amino acids.

This clonotype is classed as medium-sized. J is TRBJ1-1 and V is TRBV9, with D uncertain. CDR3 length equals 15 residues. Germline assignment: CDR1 SGDLS and CDR2 YYNGEE. V dropped 0 bases and J dropped 0 bases, with 9 bases sitting between them. The CDR3 sequence is CASSVGGGLNTEAFF. CDR3 bases: TGTGCCAGCAGCGTAGGTGGAGGGTTGAACACTGAAGCTTTCTTT.

The V and J genes are TRBV11-1 and TRBJ1-4; 8 bases align to TRBD1. There are 14 residues in the CDR3. The germline V gene encodes CDR1 SGHAT and CDR2 FQDESV (reference sequence). The ends lost 4 bases at V and 8 bases at J; junction bases unmatched: 6. This chain's CDR3 is CASSSDRDREKLFF. In DNA, the CDR3 is TGTGCCAGCAGCTCGGACAGGGACCGGGAAAAACTGTTTTTT.

This clonotype was picked up a small number of times. For the CDR3, the DNA is TGTGCCAGCAGCCCCCGGGACAGAGAGACCCAGTACTTC. Translating it yields CASSPRDRETQYF. The rearrangement uses TRBV7-9 and TRBJ2-5; 7 bases map to TRBD1. Germline V lookup: CDR1 SEHNR, CDR2 FQNEAQ (reference sequence). CDR3 length: 13 amino acids. V gave up 5 bases and J gave up 4 bases; unmatched junction bases: 4. The variable domain in full, completed from reference TRBV7-9 and TRBJ2-5, reads DTGVSQNPRHKITKRGQNVTFRCDPISEHNRLYWYRQTLGQGPEFLTYFQNEAQLEKSRLLSDRFSAERPKGSFSTLEIQRTEQGDSAMYLCASSPRDRETQYFGPGTRLLVL.

This clonotype was observed a few times. The chain combines TRBV28 with TRBJ2-3; 7 nucleotides line up with TRBD1. Germline V gene data show CDR1 as MDHEN and CDR2 as SYDVKM. Germline trimming cut 4 bases from V and 3 bases from J; bases unmatched to any gene: 1. The length of the CDR3 is 13 residues. The CDR3 loop is CASSWDRTDTQYF. The CDR3 DNA sequence: TGTGCCAGCAGTTGGGACAGAACAGATACGCAGTATTTT.

This clonotype was found a few times. CDR3: CASTLQGPGELFF. The CDR3 DNA follows: TGTGCCAGCACATTACAGGGGCCCGGGGAGCTGTTTTTT. The J gene is TRBJ2-2, the V gene TRBV12-3 or TRBV12-4; 7 bases line up with TRBD1. This CDR3 spans 13 amino acids. V lost 7 bases and J lost 6; bases outside the gene matches: 5.

This CDR3 reads CASSLNLGTDTQYF. For the CDR3, the DNA is TGTGCCAGCAGCTTAAATCTTGGCACAGATACGCAGTATTTT. This chain uses TRBV7-2 with TRBJ2-3; D not certain. The CDR3 has 14 amino acids. Germline CDR1 and CDR2: SGHTA and FQGNSA. Trimming took off 2 bases at V and 1 base at J, with 7 bases between the two ends.

This clonotype has just a few counts. CDR3 in amino acids: CASSLRGIGSGELFF. CDR3 in DNA: TGTGCCAGCAGTTTGCGCGGGATTGGGTCCGGGGAGCTGTTTTTT. The J gene is TRBJ2-2, the V gene TRBV28; the D gene is possibly TRBD2 (6 bases). This CDR3 spans 15 amino acids. The germline V gene has CDR1 MDHEN and CDR2 SYDVKM. V was pared by 3 bases and J by 6 bases, with 14 bases between.

A few counts support this clonotype. CDR3 sequence reads: CASSFPDRGHGYTF. CDR3 DNA sequence: TGTGCCAGCAGCTTCCCGGACAGGGGGCATGGCTACACCTTC. The chain carries TRBV7-9 and TRBJ1-2, with 11 bases aligning to TRBD1. The CDR3 has 14 residues. V shed 3 bases, J shed 6 bases, and the junction held 3 bases outside the gene matches. Germline values: CDR1 SEHNR, CDR2 FQNEAQ (reference sequence).